These 9 T cell receptor beta chains were sequenced from one sample in a study of blood T cell repertoires in COVID-19. Libraries were prepared by immunoSEQ multiplex PCR; TCRdb keeps only in-frame clonotypes and omits some of them. The table includes about 300,000 clones, around 82% detected once. Source material: peripheral blood. These receptor sequences come from a woman aged 45-59 years who had recovered from COVID-19.

This chain links TRBV30 with TRBJ2-7; 15 nucleotides agree with TRBD2. The CDR3 has 13 amino acids. The germline V gene has CDR1 GTSNPN and CDR2 SVGIG (reference sequence). V lost 6 bases to trimming and J lost 6 bases; unmatched junction nucleotides: 3. CDR3 sequence: CACPGLAGGEQYF. In DNA form, the CDR3 reads TGTGCCTGCCCGGGACTAGCGGGAGGCGAGCAGTACTTC.

The chain carries TRBV3-1 (or the pseudogene TRBV3-2) and TRBJ2-1, with D possibly TRBD1 on 6 matching bases. Germline values: CDR1 LGHDT, CDR2 YNNKEL (reference sequence). CDR3 length: 13 residues. Trimming took 5 bases from V and 8 from J, leaving 13 bases between them. The DNA of the CDR3 is TGTGCCAGCAGCGTATGTGGGGGCGATGAGCAGTTCTTC. Amino acids: CASSVCGGDEQFF.

V is TRBV28 and J is TRBJ2-2; TRBD2 might be the D (6 bases). CDR1 is MDHEN and CDR2 is SYDVKM in the germline V gene. V gave up 7 bases and J gave up 7 bases, with 22 bases separating them. There are 16 residues in the CDR3. DNA for the CDR3: TGTGCCAGCAATCCCTCAGGGACCAGGAGGGGCGGGGAGCTGTTTTTT. This codes for CASNPSGTRRGGELFF.

The chain couples TRBV4-3 to TRBJ2-2; 7 nucleotides agree with TRBD1. The V and J ends lost 0 bases and 6 bases, in that order; junction bases with no gene match: 4. This CDR3 has 15 amino acids. The germline V gene encodes CDR1 LGHNA and CDR2 YSLEER. For the CDR3, the DNA is TGCGCCAGCAGCCAAGACGAGGGGGCGCCCGGGGAGCTGTTTTTT. Protein sequence: CASSQDEGAPGELFF.

The chain uses TRBV6-2 or TRBV6-3 and TRBJ1-4; possibly TRBD1 for D (6 bases). The CDR3 sequence is 16 residues long. Germline CDR1 reads MNHEY; CDR2 reads SVGEGT. With 4 bases removed from V and 3 bases from J, the gap between germline ends came to 15 bases. The CDR3 loop is CASSSTRGPANEKLFF. The CDR3 DNA follows: TGTGCCAGCAGTTCCACCAGGGGACCTGCTAATGAAAAACTGTTTTTT.

This clone showed up just once. The genes are TRBV4-1 and TRBJ1-4; the D is unclear. This CDR3 contains 13 residues. Deletions cut 5 bases from V and 8 bases from J, with 12 bases between. Germline assignment: CDR1 MGHRA and CDR2 YSYEKL. The CDR3 nucleotides read TGCGCCAGCAGCTCGACGGCGGCAGAAAAACTGTTTTTT. It yields the protein CASSSTAAEKLFF.

The chain has TRBV4-1 and TRBJ1-2; D is uncertain. The V gene lost 1 base and the J gene lost 8 bases, with 17 bases spanning the gap. The length of the CDR3 is 15 residues. Germline V gene sequence: CDR1 MGHRA, CDR2 YSYEKL. This CDR3 reads CASSQGPWTASGYTF. The CDR3 DNA reads as TGCGCCAGCAGCCAAGGGCCCTGGACTGCCTCGGGCTACACCTTC.

This chain uses TRBV19 with TRBJ2-7; 10 nucleotides agree with TRBD2. This CDR3 has 16 amino acids. From germline, CDR1 is LNHDA and CDR2 SQIVND (reference sequence). V trimming: 6 bases; J trimming: 3 bases; junction bases outside the gene matches: 11. The CDR3 sequence: CASSLLAGVNGYEQYF. The DNA of the CDR3 is TGTGCCAGTAGCCTTCTAGCGGGAGTCAACGGCTACGAGCAGTACTTC.

The chain joins TRBV2 to TRBJ1-5; D is undetermined. The V and J ends lost 7 bases and 1 base respectively, with 14 bases between them. The CDR3 has 15 amino acids. Germline CDR1 and CDR2: SNHLY and FYNNEI. In nucleotides, the CDR3 is TGTGCCAGCACGAACCAGCGAACCAGCAATCAGCCCCAGCATTTT. Its translation: CASTNQRTSNQPQHF.